This T cell receptor (beta chain) was obtained from a study of blood T cell repertoires in COVID-19. Whole-study context: The United States, Italy and Spain provided the acute and convalescent COVID-19 samples. PBMCs, B-cell-depleted T cells, or T cells provided the cDNA or gDNA that made up the material.

The V gene lost 0 bases and the J gene lost 0 bases, with 9 bases spanning the gap. The germline V gene encodes CDR1 LGHNA and CDR2 YNFKEQ. CDR3 length: 16 residues. Sequencing used immunoSEQ multiplex PCR; TCRdb keeps in-frame clones, though not all of them. The sample contains some 100,000 clones, 70% to 85% of which appear only once. Sequences were obtained from peripheral blood. The TCR sequence derives from a man between 45 and 60 years old with acute or convalescent COVID-19. This chain connects TRBV4-2 to TRBJ2-1; no clear D. CDR3 DNA: TGTGCCAGCAGCCAAGAATCACACAGCTCCTACAATGAGCAGTTCTTC. This codes for CASSQESHSSYNEQFF.